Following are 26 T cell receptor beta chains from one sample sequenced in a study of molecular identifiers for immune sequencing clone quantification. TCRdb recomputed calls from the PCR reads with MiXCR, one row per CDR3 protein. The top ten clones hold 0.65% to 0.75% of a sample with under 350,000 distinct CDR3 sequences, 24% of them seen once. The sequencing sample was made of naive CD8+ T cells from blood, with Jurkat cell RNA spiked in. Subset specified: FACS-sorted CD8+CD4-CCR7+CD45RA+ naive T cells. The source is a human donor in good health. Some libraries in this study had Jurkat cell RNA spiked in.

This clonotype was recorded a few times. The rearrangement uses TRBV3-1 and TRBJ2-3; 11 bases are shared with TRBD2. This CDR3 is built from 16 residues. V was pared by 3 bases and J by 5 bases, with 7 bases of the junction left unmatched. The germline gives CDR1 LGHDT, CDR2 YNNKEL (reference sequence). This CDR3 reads CASSHLLAGDQDTQYF. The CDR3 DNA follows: TGTGCCAGCAGCCATCTACTAGCGGGGGACCAAGATACGCAGTATTTT.

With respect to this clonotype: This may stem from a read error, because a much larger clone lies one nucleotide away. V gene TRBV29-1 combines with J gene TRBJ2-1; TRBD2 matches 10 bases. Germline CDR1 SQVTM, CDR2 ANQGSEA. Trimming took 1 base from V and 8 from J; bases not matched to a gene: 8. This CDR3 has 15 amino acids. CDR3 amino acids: CSVEGLAGVYYEQFF. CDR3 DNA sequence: TGCAGCGTTGAAGGTCTAGCGGGAGTGTACTATGAGCAGTTCTTC.

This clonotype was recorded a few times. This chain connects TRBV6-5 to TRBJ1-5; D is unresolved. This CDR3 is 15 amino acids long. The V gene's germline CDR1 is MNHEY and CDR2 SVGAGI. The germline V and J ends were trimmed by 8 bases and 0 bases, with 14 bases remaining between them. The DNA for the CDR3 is TGTGCCAGCCGGACCGGGCCCTATAGCAATCAGCCCCAGCATTTT. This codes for CASRTGPYSNQPQHF.

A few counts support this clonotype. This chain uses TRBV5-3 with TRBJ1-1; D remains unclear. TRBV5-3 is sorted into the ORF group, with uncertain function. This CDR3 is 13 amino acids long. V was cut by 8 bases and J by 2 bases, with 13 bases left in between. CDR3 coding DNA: TGTGCCAGCCCCCTAACTGAAAACACTGAAGCTTTCTTT. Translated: CASPLTENTEAFF.

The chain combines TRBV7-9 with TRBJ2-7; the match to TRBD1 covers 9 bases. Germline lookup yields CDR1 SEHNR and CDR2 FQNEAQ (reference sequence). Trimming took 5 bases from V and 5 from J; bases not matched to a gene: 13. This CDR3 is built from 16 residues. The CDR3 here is CASSPGQGKSPHEQYF. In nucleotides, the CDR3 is TGTGCCAGCAGCCCAGGACAGGGGAAGTCCCCGCACGAGCAGTACTTC.

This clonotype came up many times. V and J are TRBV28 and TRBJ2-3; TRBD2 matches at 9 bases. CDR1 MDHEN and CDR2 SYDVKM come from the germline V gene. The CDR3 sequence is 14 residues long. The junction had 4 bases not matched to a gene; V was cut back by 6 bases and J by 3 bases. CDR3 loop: CASSLTSGTDTQYF. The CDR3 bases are TGTGCCAGCAGCTTGACTAGCGGAACAGATACGCAGTATTTT.

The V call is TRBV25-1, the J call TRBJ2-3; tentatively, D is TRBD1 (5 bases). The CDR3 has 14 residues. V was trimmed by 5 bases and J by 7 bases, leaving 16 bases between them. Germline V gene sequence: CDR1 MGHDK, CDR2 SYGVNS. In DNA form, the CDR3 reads TGTGCCAGCAGTACCCCGGACAATCGATATACGCAGTATTTT. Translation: CASSTPDNRYTQYF.

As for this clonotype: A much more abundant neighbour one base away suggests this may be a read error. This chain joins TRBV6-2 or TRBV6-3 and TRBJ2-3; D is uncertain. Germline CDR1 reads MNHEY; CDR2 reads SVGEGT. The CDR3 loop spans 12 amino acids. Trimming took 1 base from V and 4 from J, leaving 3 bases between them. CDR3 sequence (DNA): TGTGCCAGCAGTTACTACTCAGATACGCAGTATTTT. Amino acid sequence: CASSYYSDTQYF.

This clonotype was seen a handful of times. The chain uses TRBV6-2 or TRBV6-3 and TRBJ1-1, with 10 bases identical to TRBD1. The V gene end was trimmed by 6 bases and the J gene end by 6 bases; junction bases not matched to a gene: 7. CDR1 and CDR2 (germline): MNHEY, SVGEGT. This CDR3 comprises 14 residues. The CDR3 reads CASSPGQGYSEAFF. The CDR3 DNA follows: TGTGCCAGCAGCCCGGGACAGGGGTATTCTGAAGCTTTCTTT.

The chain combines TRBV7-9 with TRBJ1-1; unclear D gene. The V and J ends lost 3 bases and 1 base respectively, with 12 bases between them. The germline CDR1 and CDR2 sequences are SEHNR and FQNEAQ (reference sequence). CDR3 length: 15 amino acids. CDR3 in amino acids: CASSFLTSGNTEAFF. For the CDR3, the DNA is TGTGCCAGCAGCTTCCTCACGTCAGGGAACACTGAAGCTTTCTTT.

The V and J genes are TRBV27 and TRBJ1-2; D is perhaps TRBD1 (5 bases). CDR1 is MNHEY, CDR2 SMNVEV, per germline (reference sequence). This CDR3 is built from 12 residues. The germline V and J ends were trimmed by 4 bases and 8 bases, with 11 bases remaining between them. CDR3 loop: CASSSGGTGYTF. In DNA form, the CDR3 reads TGTGCCAGCAGTTCCGGGGGGACGGGCTACACCTTC.

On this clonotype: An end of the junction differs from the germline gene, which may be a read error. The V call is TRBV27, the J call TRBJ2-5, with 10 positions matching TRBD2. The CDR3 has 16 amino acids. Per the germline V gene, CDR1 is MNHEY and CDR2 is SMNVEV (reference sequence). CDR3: CASGLLSSGGQETQYF. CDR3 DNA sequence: TGTGCCAGCGGTTTATTGTCTAGCGGGGGCCAAGAGACCCAGTACTTC.

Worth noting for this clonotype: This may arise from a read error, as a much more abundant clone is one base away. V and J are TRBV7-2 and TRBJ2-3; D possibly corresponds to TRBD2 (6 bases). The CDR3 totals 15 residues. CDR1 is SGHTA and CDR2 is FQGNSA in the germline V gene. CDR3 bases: TGTGCCAGCGGCTTAGTGGGACTCGGCACAGATACGCAGTATTTT. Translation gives CASGLVGLGTDTQYF.

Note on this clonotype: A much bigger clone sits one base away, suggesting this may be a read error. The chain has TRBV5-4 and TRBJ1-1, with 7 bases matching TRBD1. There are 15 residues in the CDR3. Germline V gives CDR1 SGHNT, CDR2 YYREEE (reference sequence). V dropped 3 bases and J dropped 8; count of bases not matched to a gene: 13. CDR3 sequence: CASSSPNTGVLEAFF. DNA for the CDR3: TGTGCCAGCAGCTCTCCTAATACAGGGGTCTTAGAAGCTTTCTTT.

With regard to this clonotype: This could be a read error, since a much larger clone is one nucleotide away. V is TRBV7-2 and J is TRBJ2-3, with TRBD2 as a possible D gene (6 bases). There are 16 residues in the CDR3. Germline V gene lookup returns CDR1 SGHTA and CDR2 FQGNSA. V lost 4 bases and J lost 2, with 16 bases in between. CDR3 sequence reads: CASSSVGGTYTDTQYF. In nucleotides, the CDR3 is TGTGCCAGCAGCTCAGTCGGCGGGACCTACACAGATACGCAGTATTTT.

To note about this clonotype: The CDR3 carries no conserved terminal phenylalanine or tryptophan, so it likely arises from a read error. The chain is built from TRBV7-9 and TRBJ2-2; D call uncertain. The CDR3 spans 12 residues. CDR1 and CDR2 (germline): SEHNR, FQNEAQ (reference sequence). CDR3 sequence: CASSLLSGELFV. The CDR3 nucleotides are TGTGCCAGCAGCCTTCTCTCCGGAGAGCTGTTTGTT.

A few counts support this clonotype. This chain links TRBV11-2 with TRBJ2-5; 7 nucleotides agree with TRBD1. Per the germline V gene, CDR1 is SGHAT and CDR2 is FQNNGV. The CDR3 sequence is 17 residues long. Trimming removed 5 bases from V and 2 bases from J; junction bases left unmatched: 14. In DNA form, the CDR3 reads TGTGCCAGCAGCGACCCTGGGACAGAGCTTGGACAAGAGACCCAGTACTTC. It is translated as CASSDPGTELGQETQYF.

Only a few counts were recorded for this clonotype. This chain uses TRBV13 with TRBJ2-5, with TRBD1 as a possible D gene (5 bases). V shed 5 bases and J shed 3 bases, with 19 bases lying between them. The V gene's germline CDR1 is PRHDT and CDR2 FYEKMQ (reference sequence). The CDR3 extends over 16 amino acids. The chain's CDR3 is CASSATSTTAKETQYF. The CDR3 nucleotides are TGTGCCAGCAGCGCGACCTCCACGACAGCGAAAGAGACCCAGTACTTC. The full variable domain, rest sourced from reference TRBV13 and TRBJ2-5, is AAGVIQSPRHLIKEKRETATLKCYPIPRHDTVYWYQQGPGQDPQFLISFYEKMQSDKGSIPDRFSAQQFSDYHSELNMSSLELGDSALYFCASSATSTTAKETQYFGPGTRLLVL.

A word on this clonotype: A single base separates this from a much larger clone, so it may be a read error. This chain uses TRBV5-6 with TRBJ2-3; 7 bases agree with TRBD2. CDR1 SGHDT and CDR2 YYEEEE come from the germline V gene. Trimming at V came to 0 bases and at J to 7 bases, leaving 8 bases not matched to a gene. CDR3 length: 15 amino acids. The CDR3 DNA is TGTGCCAGCAGCTTGGCCTTGCGGGGGTTGTATACGCAGTATTTT. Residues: CASSLALRGLYTQYF.

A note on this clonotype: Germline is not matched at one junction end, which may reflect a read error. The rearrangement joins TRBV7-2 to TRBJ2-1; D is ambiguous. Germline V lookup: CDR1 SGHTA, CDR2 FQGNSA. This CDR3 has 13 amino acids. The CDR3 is CASGLDLYNEQFF. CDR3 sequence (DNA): TGTGCCAGCGGCTTAGATCTCTACAATGAGCAGTTCTTC.

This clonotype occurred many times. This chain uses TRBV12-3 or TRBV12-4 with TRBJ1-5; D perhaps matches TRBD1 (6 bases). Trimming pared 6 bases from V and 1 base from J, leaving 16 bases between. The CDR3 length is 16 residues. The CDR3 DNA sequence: TGTGCCAGCAGCCCCGGACAGCTAGTGAGCAATCAGCCCCAGCATTTT. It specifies CASSPGQLVSNQPQHF.

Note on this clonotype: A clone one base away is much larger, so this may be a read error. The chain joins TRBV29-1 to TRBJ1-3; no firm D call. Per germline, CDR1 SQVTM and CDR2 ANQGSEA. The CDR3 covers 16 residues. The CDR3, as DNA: TGCAGCGTTGAAGACCCATCCGGGTTCTCTGGAAACACCATACATTTT. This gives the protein CSVEDPSGFSGNTIHF.

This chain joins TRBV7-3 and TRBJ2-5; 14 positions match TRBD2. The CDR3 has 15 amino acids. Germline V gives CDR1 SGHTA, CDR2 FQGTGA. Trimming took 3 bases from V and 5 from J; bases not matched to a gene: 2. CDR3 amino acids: CASSLTSGRVETQYF. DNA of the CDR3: TGTGCCAGCAGCTTGACTAGCGGGAGGGTGGAGACCCAGTACTTC. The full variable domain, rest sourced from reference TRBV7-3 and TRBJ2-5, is GAGVSQTPSNKVTEKGKYVELRCDPISGHTALYWYRQSLGQGPEFLIYFQGTGAADDSGLPNDRFFAVRPEGSVSTLKIQRTERGDSAVYLCASSLTSGRVETQYFGPGTRLLVL.

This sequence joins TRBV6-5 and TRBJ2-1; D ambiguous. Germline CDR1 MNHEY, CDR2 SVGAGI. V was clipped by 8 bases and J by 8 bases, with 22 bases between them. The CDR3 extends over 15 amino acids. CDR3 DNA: TGTGCCAGCGCGGCCGGGCCGACATCGCTCGATGAGCAGTTCTTC. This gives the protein CASAAGPTSLDEQFF.

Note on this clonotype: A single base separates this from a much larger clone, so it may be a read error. CDR3 protein: CSARAPDSYNQRQHF. The CDR3 DNA reads TGCAGTGCTAGAGCCCCAGACAGCTACAATCAGCGCCAGCATTTT. J is TRBJ1-5 and V is TRBV20-1; D is perhaps TRBD1 (5 bases). Germline loops: CDR1 DFQATT, CDR2 SNEGSKA (reference sequence). The CDR3 consists of 15 residues.

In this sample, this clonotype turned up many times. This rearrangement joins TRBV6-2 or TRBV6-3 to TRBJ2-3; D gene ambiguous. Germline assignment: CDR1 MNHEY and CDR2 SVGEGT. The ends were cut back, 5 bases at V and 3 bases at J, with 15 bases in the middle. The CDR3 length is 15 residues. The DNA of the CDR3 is TGTGCCAGCAGTATAGCAGCGAGCCCGACAGATACGCAGTATTTT. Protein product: CASSIAASPTDTQYF.